This is a list of T cell receptor beta chains from one sample in a study of blood T cell repertoires in COVID-19. The method was immunoSEQ multiplex PCR; TCRdb's version includes in-frame clones alone and lacks a portion of them. The table lists about 210,000 clones, almost 85% of them singletons. Sequencing was performed on peripheral blood. The receptor source for this set is a woman aged 45-60 years with active or convalescent COVID-19. Each CDR3 is given with its conserved first and last residue.

v_gene	j_gene	CDR3aa
TRBV20-1	TRBJ1-2	CSASTPGANYGYTF
TRBV2	TRBJ2-3	CASRAQGWGTTDTQYF
TRBV3-1/TRBV3-2	TRBJ1-6	CASSQVGGNSPLHF
TRBV10-3	TRBJ1-6	CAISGGDFGGKKGRNSPLHF
TRBV4-2	TRBJ2-6	CASSPDRRLSGANVLTF
TRBV5-5	TRBJ2-2	CASGMEVNTGELFF
TRBV10-2	TRBJ1-5	CASSESMMSQPQHF
TRBV27	TRBJ1-5	CASRETGGGNQPQHF
TRBV4-1	TRBJ2-5	CASSPGLAGPLRETQYF
TRBV2	TRBJ2-2	CASSRGLAGATGELFF
TRBV20-1	TRBJ1-2	CSASNPGGYGYTF
TRBV7-9	TRBJ1-5	CASSLLADQPQHF
TRBV28	TRBJ1-2	CASSFRRDTGYTF
TRBV13	TRBJ2-4	CASSLTLAGVAKNIQYF
TRBV5-6	TRBJ2-7	CASSQQLYEQYF